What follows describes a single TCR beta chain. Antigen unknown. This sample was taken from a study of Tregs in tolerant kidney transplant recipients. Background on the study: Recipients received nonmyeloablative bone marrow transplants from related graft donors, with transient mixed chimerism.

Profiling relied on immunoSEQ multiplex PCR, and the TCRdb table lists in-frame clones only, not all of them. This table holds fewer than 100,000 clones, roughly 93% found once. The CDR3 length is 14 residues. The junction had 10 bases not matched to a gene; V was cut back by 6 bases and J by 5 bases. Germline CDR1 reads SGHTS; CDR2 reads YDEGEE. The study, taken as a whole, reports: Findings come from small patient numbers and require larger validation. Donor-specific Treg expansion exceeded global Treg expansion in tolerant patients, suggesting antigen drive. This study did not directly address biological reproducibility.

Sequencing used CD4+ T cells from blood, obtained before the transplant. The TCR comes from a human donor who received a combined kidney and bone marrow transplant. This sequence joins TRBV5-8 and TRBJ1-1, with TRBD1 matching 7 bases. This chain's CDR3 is CASTRGRGGTEAFF. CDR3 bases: TGTGCCAGCACCAGGGGGAGAGGGGGGACTGAAGCTTTCTTT. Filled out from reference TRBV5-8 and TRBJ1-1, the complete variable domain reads EAGVTQSPTHLIKTRGQQATLRCSPISGHTSVYWYQQALGLGLQFLLWYDEGEERNRGNFPPRFSGRQFPNYSSELNVNALELEDSALYLCASTRGRGGTEAFFGQGTRLTVV.